A selection of T cell receptor beta chains follows, all from one sample in a study of cytomegalovirus exposure and HLA in healthy donors. TCRdb's table, derived via immunoSEQ multiplex PCR, lists solely in-frame clones and lacks some. The data show approximately 160,000 clones, roughly 80% seen once. Sequenced: PBMCs. Receptor source: a woman in her forties or fifties in good health and CMV-seropositive. CDR3s include the opening cysteine and the closing phenylalanine or tryptophan. A D gene is named only where the DNA matches it firmly. Expanded clones get a size class; other rows say once, few or many, or leave the size out.

clone size	D gene	V gene	J gene	CDR3 DNA	CDR3 protein
-	TRBD2	TRBV7-9	TRBJ2-7	TGTGCCAGCAGCTCGACAGGACTAGCGGGATCGGACGAGCAGTACTTC	CASSSTGLAGSDEQYF
-	TRBD2	TRBV2	TRBJ2-7	TGTGCCAGCAGTGAAGCATGGGGGGGAGACTACGAGCAGTACTTC	CASSEAWGGDYEQYF
few	TRBD2	TRBV6-5	TRBJ2-3	TGTGCCAGCAGTTCGGGGGGGCGCCCCACAGATACGCAGTATTTT	CASSSGGRPTDTQYF
-	-	TRBV27	TRBJ1-1	TGTGCCAGCAGTTTATCACCGGGACAACGCCAGAACACTGAAGCTTTCTTT	CASSLSPGQRQNTEAFF
-	TRBD1	TRBV9	TRBJ2-7	TGTGCCAGCAGCGTAGGTGGACAGGGGTGGTACGAGCAGTACTTC	CASSVGGQGWYEQYF
-	TRBD1	TRBV6-6	TRBJ1-5	TGTGCCAGCAGTTCCGGGACAGGGAATCAGCCCCAGCATTTT	CASSSGTGNQPQHF
-	TRBD1	TRBV19	TRBJ1-5	TGTGCCAGTCGACAGACAGGGGGCGTCTCACCCCAGCATTTT	CASRQTGGVSPQHF
-	TRBD1	TRBV10-3	TRBJ1-3	TGTGCCATCAGTGAGCCAGACAGGGGGCCTGGAAACACCATATATTTT	CAISEPDRGPGNTIYF
-	-	TRBV6-5	TRBJ1-1	TGTGCCAGCAGTTACTCGACGACGAGGGACACTGAAGCTTTCTTT	CASSYSTTRDTEAFF
-	TRBD1	TRBV28	TRBJ1-3	TGTGCCAGCAGTTTGGGACAGGGGCCGAGCTCTGGAAACACCATATATTTT	CASSLGQGPSSGNTIYF
once	-	TRBV5-4	TRBJ1-1	TGTGCCAGCAGCTTGTTAGGGGGGGGAAGGAACACTGAAGCTTTCTTT	CASSLLGGGRNTEAFF
-	-	TRBV21-1	TRBJ1-5	TGTGCCAGCAGCCCGGACAGGGCGGGCCAGCCCCAGCATTTT	CASSPDRAGQPQHF
-	-	TRBV5-1	TRBJ2-5	TGCGCCAGCAGCTTGTTCGGATCACCAGGGGAGACCCAGTACTTC	CASSLFGSPGETQYF
-	-	TRBV6-1	TRBJ2-7	TGTGCCAGCAGTGAAGTGCGAGAGCAGTACTTC	CASSEVREQYF
-	-	TRBV19	TRBJ2-1	TGTGCCAGTTCAGCGGCCTGGGACTACAATGAGCAGTTCTTC	CASSAAWDYNEQFF
-	-	TRBV9	TRBJ2-4	TGTGCCAGCAGCGGAGGAGGACGTTCCGACATTCAGTACTTC	CASSGGGRSDIQYF
-	TRBD1	TRBV19	TRBJ2-7	TGTGCCAGTAGTCCTCCGGGACAGACCTACGAGCAGTACTTC	CASSPPGQTYEQYF
once	TRBD2	TRBV18	TRBJ2-7	TGTGCCAGCTCACCGATGCCCAGACTAGCGGGAAGCTCCTACGAGCAGTACTTC	CASSPMPRLAGSSYEQYF
-	-	TRBV15	TRBJ2-3	TGTGCCACCAGCAGAGCAGGACAGCCCACGGATACGCAGTATTTT	CATSRAGQPTDTQYF
-	TRBD2	TRBV7-3	TRBJ2-1	TGTGCCAGCAGCTTAGCGGGAGGGCTTGATGAGCAGTTCTTC	CASSLAGGLDEQFF
-	-	TRBV7-6	TRBJ2-2	TGTGCCAGCAGCTTAACCCGGGTCGAGAACACCGGGGAGCTGTTTTTT	CASSLTRVENTGELFF
-	-	TRBV11-2	TRBJ2-7	TGTGCCAGCAGCTTTGGGCGCGTTTCCTACGAGCAGTACTTC	CASSFGRVSYEQYF
-	TRBD1	TRBV2	TRBJ1-6	TGTGCCAGCTCCGAAATGACAGGGCAAAATTCACCCCTCCACTTT	CASSEMTGQNSPLHF
few	TRBD1	TRBV5-1	TRBJ1-1	TGCGCCAGCAGCTTGGAAGGGGGCGCGGGCACTGAAGCTTTCTTT	CASSLEGGAGTEAFF
-	-	TRBV5-3	TRBJ2-3	TGTGCCAGAAGCTCGGGGGACTCTAGCACAGATACGCAGTATTTT	CARSSGDSSTDTQYF
-	-	TRBV27	TRBJ2-7	TGTGCCAGCAGTTTAGAACCGGGCTCCTACGAGCAGTACTTC	CASSLEPGSYEQYF
once	TRBD1	TRBV15	TRBJ1-4	TGTGCCACCAGCTCCCCGGGTGTTTGGGGACAGGGGGTCGGGGAAAAACTGTTTTTT	CATSSPGVWGQGVGEKLFF
-	-	TRBV7-2	TRBJ2-5	TGTGCCAGCAGCCGCGGGCGTACAGGGATTCGAGAGACCCAGTACTTC	CASSRGRTGIRETQYF
few	TRBD1	TRBV28	TRBJ2-7	TGTGCCAGCAGTTTCTTCGACAGGGCCTACGAGCAGTACTTC	CASSFFDRAYEQYF
once	TRBD1	TRBV29-1	TRBJ2-1	TGCAGCGCGGGACAGGGCTCCTACAATGAGCAGTTCTTC	CSAGQGSYNEQFF
-	-	TRBV2	TRBJ1-4	TGTGCCAGCAGTCCAGGGGCCTGGGGTGAAAAACTGTTTTTT	CASSPGAWGEKLFF
-	-	TRBV19	TRBJ2-2	TGTGCCACGGAGGAAAACGCGAAGGCCGGGGAGCTGTTTTTT	CATEENAKAGELFF
-	TRBD1	TRBV10-1	TRBJ2-5	TGCGCCAGCAGTTGGGACAGAGAGACCCAGTACTTC	CASSWDRETQYF
-	TRBD2	TRBV4-1	TRBJ2-5	TGCGCCAGCAGCCAGAGGGAGGGAGAGACCCAGTACTTC	CASSQREGETQYF
-	-	TRBV5-1	TRBJ2-7	TGCGCCAGCAGCTTGGAGTCGCGTCAGGGCTACGAGCAGTACTTC	CASSLESRQGYEQYF
-	-	TRBV6-5	TRBJ1-1	TGTGCCAGCTGGGGCAGGGGACCCAACACTGAAGCTTTCTTT	CASWGRGPNTEAFF
-	TRBD2	TRBV4-1	TRBJ2-7	TGCGCCAGCAGCCAAGAGGGAGGGACCTGGGGCTCCGAGCAGTACTTC	CASSQEGGTWGSEQYF
-	TRBD1	TRBV5-1	TRBJ2-7	TGCGCCAGCAGCTTGCTGGACAGGGGTAACTACGAGCAGTACTTC	CASSLLDRGNYEQYF
-	-	TRBV5-1	TRBJ1-1	TGCGCCAGCAGCTTGAAAACTTACCCGACAGGGAACACTGAAGCTTTCTTT	CASSLKTYPTGNTEAFF
-	TRBD2	TRBV4-1	TRBJ2-3	TGCGCCAGCACAACGGGGGGGGATTTTAGCACAGATACGCAGTATTTT	CASTTGGDFSTDTQYF
few	TRBD1	TRBV28	TRBJ2-7	TGTGCCAGCAGGGCCCCAGGGGGCTTCGACGAGCAGTACTTC	CASRAPGGFDEQYF
-	-	TRBV7-9	TRBJ2-3	TGTGCCAGCAGCTGGCCATCAGGGGCTAGCACAGATACGCAGTATTTT	CASSWPSGASTDTQYF
few	TRBD2	TRBV4-2	TRBJ2-1	TGTGCCAGCAGACTAGCGTACAATGAGCAGTTCTTC	CASRLAYNEQFF
-	TRBD1	TRBV7-2	TRBJ1-2	TGTGCCAGCAGCGAACCGGGACAGGGAGCTAACTATGGCTACACCTTC	CASSEPGQGANYGYTF
-	-	TRBV11-2	TRBJ2-3	TGTGCCAGCAGCCCGGGGTCCACAGATACGCAGTATTTT	CASSPGSTDTQYF
few	-	TRBV6-1	TRBJ2-7	TGTGCCAGCAGTGTCGGCGGGATTTCCTACGAGCAGTACTTC	CASSVGGISYEQYF
-	TRBD1	TRBV19	TRBJ2-2	TGTGCCAGTAGCTCTGGGACAGGGGATGTCGCCGGGGAGCTGTTTTTT	CASSSGTGDVAGELFF
-	TRBD1	TRBV4-3	TRBJ1-1	TGCGCCAGCAGCGCCCGGACAGGGGGCGGCCGTGCTGAAGCTTTCTTT	CASSARTGGGRAEAFF
-	-	TRBV6-5	TRBJ2-7	TGTGCCAGCATGGGCGGGGCATCCTACGAGCAGTACTTC	CASMGGASYEQYF
-	-	TRBV27	TRBJ2-7	TGTGCCAGCAGTCAGGGGCGCGAGCAGTACTTC	CASSQGREQYF
-	TRBD1	TRBV30	TRBJ1-2	TGTGCCTGGAGTGTACTGGGACAGGGGATCTACACCTTC	CAWSVLGQGIYTF
-	-	TRBV18	TRBJ1-1	TGTGCCAGTTCAGGGTTAGAGGGCACTGAAGCTTTCTTT	CASSGLEGTEAFF
few	TRBD1	TRBV2	TRBJ1-4	TGTGCCAGCAGGTGGACAGGGGAGGGAGGACTGTTTTTT	CASRWTGEGGLFF
-	-	TRBV13	TRBJ2-3	TGTGCCAGCAGCTTACGGCGGGAACAAGATACGCAGTATTTT	CASSLRREQDTQYF
-	TRBD2	TRBV6-4	TRBJ2-1	TGTGCCAGCAGTGAAAGGGCTAGCGGTAATGAGCAGTTCTTC	CASSERASGNEQFF
-	-	TRBV5-1	TRBJ2-7	TGCGCCAGCAGCCTGGAACGGGCGGGCGAGCAGTACTTC	CASSLERAGEQYF
-	TRBD1	TRBV18	TRBJ2-3	TGTGCCAGCTCACCAGTGATAGGACAGGCGGGTTCGGCAGATACGCAGTATTTT	CASSPVIGQAGSADTQYF
-	-	TRBV5-1	TRBJ2-1	TGCGCCAGCAGCTTGGCAAGGGGCGGTTACAATGAGCAGTTCTTC	CASSLARGGYNEQFF
-	TRBD1	TRBV2	TRBJ2-3	TGTGCCAGCAGTCCTCGCCTGGACAGGAACACAGATACGCAGTATTTT	CASSPRLDRNTDTQYF